This passage covers 5 T cell receptor beta chains from one sample sequenced in a study of beta chain features in type 1 diabetes. As every portion of the isolated RNA was reverse transcribed, the sequencing read expressed TCRB transcripts. Profiled with immunoSEQ multiplex PCR; TCRdb holds only in-frame clones, not every one. The sample has roughly 150,000 clones; approximately 8.8% are singletons. Study-level points and caveats: The study found moderately but significantly shorter TCRB CDR3s in all four CD4+ subsets of Type 1 diabetes patients.

The antigens these receptors bind are not known. Material for sequencing was central memory CD4+ T cells from blood. The receptors here all came from a woman in her twenties or thirties with type 1 diabetes.

This chain connects TRBV5-4 to TRBJ2-7; tentative D call: TRBD1 (6 bases). The CDR3 length is 12 residues. Germline V gene lookup returns CDR1 SGHNT and CDR2 YYREEE (reference sequence). V lost 4 bases, J lost 5 bases, and 10 bases lay in between. CDR3 bases: TGTGCCAGCAGCCAGGGGTACCACGAGCAGTACTTC. The encoded protein is CASSQGYHEQYF.

CDR3 sequence (DNA): TGTGCCAGCAGTTCGACGGGTCGGGAGAGGGATGAGCAGTTCTTC. Amino acid sequence: CASSSTGRERDEQFF. The chain joins TRBV28 to TRBJ2-1; tentative D call: TRBD2 (6 bases). Trimming took off 4 bases at V and 8 bases at J, with 18 bases between the two ends. The germline CDR1 and CDR2 sequences are MDHEN and SYDVKM. The CDR3 runs 15 residues.

This chain connects TRBV5-1 to TRBJ2-7, with 9 bases fitting TRBD2. The CDR3 spans 15 residues. Germline V CDR1 and CDR2: SGHRS, YFSETQ. The junction had 12 bases not matched to a gene; V was cut back by 2 bases and J by 9 bases. In nucleotides, the CDR3 is TGCGCCAGCAGCTTTTCTTCGGGACTAGCCGGGGCGCAGTACTTC. Encoded protein: CASSFSSGLAGAQYF.

This clone has only a few counts. CDR3 sequence reads: CASSQPRTENTEAFF. The CDR3 DNA sequence: TGTGCCAGCAGCCAACCCCGGACAGAGAACACTGAAGCTTTCTTT. V and J are TRBV4-2 and TRBJ1-1, with D possibly TRBD1 on 6 matching bases. Trimming stripped 2 bases from V and 1 base from J, with 11 bases between. In germline, CDR1 is LGHNA, CDR2 YNFKEQ. The CDR3 is made up of 15 amino acids.

The V and J genes are TRBV6-6 and TRBJ2-7, with D unclear. CDR3 length: 12 residues. CDR1 is MNHNY, CDR2 SVGAGI, per germline (reference sequence). V lost 0 bases and J 3 bases, leaving 3 bases between the germline ends. DNA for the CDR3: TGTGCCAGCAGTTACTCCCGCTACGAGCAGTACTTC. Translated, it gives CASSYSRYEQYF.